This TCR beta chain came from a study of shared clonotypes between healthy human individuals. About the study: Used for every donor were three CD4 naive, three CD4 memory, two CD8 naive and one CD8 memory plate.

The ends were cut back, 3 bases at V and 8 bases at J, with 13 bases in the middle. From germline, CDR1 is SEHNR and CDR2 FQNEAQ (reference sequence). This CDR3 region has 13 residues. Study results and limitations: The authors sampled blood alone, and tissue repertoires likely differ. What limited the represented genetic and exposure-history diversity was the small number of donors. All-four-donor shared clonotypes had higher generation probabilities than non-shared clonotypes did.

As regards this clone: Its antigen is unknown.

Data came from immunoSEQ multiplex PCR; TCRdb stores just in-frame clones and leaves some out. The sample includes roughly 760,000 clones, over 65% of them seen just once. V usage is TRBV7-9 and J usage is TRBJ1-2; D gene uncertain. The receptor was derived from a woman younger than 45 in good health. Sequences were obtained from memory CD4+ T cells sorted from blood. Stated subset: CD45RA-negative fraction. The CDR3, as DNA: TGTGCCAGCAGCTTCAGCGAAGGGCGAGGCTACACCTTC. Residues: CASSFSEGRGYTF.